This is a list of T cell receptor beta chains from one sample in a study of OX40 agonist ivuxolimab in advanced cancers. Data came from immunoSEQ multiplex PCR; TCRdb stores just in-frame clones and leaves some out. The sample includes about 69,000 clones, roughly nine tenths of them seen just once. The source was CD4+ or CD8+ T cells sorted from blood, collected in a trial of the OX40 agonist ivuxolimab. The source of these receptors is an adult with an advanced solid tumor such as melanoma, head and neck, liver or kidney cancer. Both conserved end residues are trimmed from each CDR3. The order of the fields is J gene, V gene, D gene, CDR3 protein. D genes are given only for firm matches.

>TRBJ1-2|TRBV20-1|NA
SAMEKYGYT
>TRBJ2-5|TRBV27|NA
ASSLTGETQY
>TRBJ2-1|TRBV4-2|NA
ASSQEWLSYNEQF
>TRBJ2-1|TRBV4-1|TRBD2
ASSQVGREGGNEQF
>TRBJ2-2|TRBV19|NA
AVAEVGNTGELF
>TRBJ2-1|TRBV19|NA
ASSIGSSYNEQF
>TRBJ1-2|TRBV27|NA
ASSPTGRLFYGYT
>TRBJ1-5|TRBV4-3|NA
ASSQVRIETGQGNQPQH
>TRBJ2-1|TRBV10-3|TRBD1
AISPYFERQGAGNEQF
>TRBJ1-1|TRBV27|NA
ASSQSKLNTEAF
>TRBJ2-7|TRBV27|NA
ASSLTNSYEQY
>TRBJ2-7|TRBV5-1|NA
ASSLEGGYEQY
>TRBJ2-1|TRBV9|NA
ASSVASGPINEQF
>TRBJ2-3|TRBV6-6|NA
ASKGWSSTDTQY
>TRBJ2-2|TRBV29-1|TRBD1
SVPGTANTGELF
>TRBJ1-2|TRBV27|NA
ASSLGGPSNYGYT
>TRBJ2-7|TRBV4-3|NA
ASSQDSGPYEQY
>TRBJ2-3|TRBV4-1|NA
ASSRGGRTDTQY
>TRBJ1-5|TRBV30|NA
AWSNWATQPQH
>TRBJ1-1|TRBV10-3|NA
AISALQAEVTEAF
>TRBJ1-5|TRBV15|NA
ATSEGLQGSNQPQH
>TRBJ2-7|TRBV2|TRBD2
ASGGGITYEQY
>TRBJ1-5|TRBV28|TRBD1
ASTSPLLDRGFRQPQH
>TRBJ1-5|TRBV27|NA
ASSLVRGGNQPQH
>TRBJ2-5|TRBV6-5|TRBD1
ASSYSQGEGETQY
>TRBJ2-5|TRBV6-5|TRBD2
ASSLTSGNYQETQY
>TRBJ1-1|TRBV6-1|TRBD1
ASSWGQGSGTEAF
>TRBJ2-7|TRBV19|NA
ASTPGGSYEQY
>TRBJ2-7|TRBV11-2|NA
ASSLRQGTTYEQY
>TRBJ2-4|TRBV2|NA
ASSGAPGEDKNIQY
>NA|TRBV5-4|TRBD2
ASSWGLAGIYEQY
>TRBJ1-6|TRBV27|TRBD1
ASSWGQGINSPLH
>TRBJ2-3|TRBV29-1|NA
SVEDRRHAPFWASQY
>TRBJ1-3|TRBV5-6|NA
ASSEEGNTIY
>TRBJ1-1|TRBV19|TRBD1
ASSGRDRSNMNTEAF
>TRBJ1-5|TRBV13|NA
ASSFKGTSNQPQH
>TRBJ1-2|TRBV4-1|TRBD1
ASSHDPDRAYGYT
>TRBJ2-1|TRBV7-2|NA
ASSPVEGAIYNEQF
>TRBJ1-6|TRBV27|TRBD1
ASSLGQGAPLH
>TRBJ2-7|TRBV15|NA
ATSRSLMDSYEQY
>NA|TRBV4-3|NA
ASSQEGVSSYEQY
>TRBJ1-3|TRBV19|NA
ASSITHSEPSGNTIY
>TRBJ2-3|TRBV6-5|TRBD1
ASSWSTGPDTQY
>TRBJ2-1|TRBV28|NA
ASSWGVSGSYNEQF
>TRBJ2-7|TRBV4-3|NA
ASSQEWGRVGDEQY
>TRBJ2-3|TRBV28|TRBD2
ASRRGTSGSLGADTQY